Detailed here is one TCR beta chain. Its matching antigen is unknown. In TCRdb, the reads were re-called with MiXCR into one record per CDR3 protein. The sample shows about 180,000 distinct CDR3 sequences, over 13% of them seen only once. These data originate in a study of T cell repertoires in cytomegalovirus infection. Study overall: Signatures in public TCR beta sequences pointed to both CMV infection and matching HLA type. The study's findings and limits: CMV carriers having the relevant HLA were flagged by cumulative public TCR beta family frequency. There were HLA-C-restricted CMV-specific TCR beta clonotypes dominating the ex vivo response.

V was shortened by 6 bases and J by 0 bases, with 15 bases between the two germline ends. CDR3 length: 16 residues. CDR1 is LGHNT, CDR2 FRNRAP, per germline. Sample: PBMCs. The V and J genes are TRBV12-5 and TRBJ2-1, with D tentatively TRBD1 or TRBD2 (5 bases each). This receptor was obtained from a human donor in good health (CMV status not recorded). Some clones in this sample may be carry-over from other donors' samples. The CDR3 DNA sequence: TGTGCTAGTGGACTAGGGGAATTAGGCTCCTACAATGAGCAGTTCTTC. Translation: CASGLGELGSYNEQFF.